The entry below gives a single TCR beta chain sequence along with its context. Its antigen has not been determined. One base away there is no much larger clone; base qualities are not given. The entry originates in a study of response to subunit inactivated influenza vaccine (dated by TCRdb to the late 2010s). Notes on the research overall: The study used deep quantitative T cell receptor repertoire profiling to track responses to a trivalent subunit inactivated influenza vaccine.

Library method: RT-PCR. Instrument on record: Illumina HiSeq 2500. Using fastp trimming at Q25 and MiXCR clonotype assembly, TCRdb reanalyzed the public sequencing data and kept in-frame beta chains. Rows merge per CDR3 protein into single entries with the most common DNA and genes. The table for this sample lists 150,000 to 200,000 distinct CDR3 sequences; more than 10% of them were counted only once. 29% of the sample is in the top ten clones. What the study reported, not specific to this receptor: The authors proposed that each seasonal influenza vaccination may bring in only a limited number of new T cells.

These data are also associated with another study on T cells expressing NK-cell markers. As the second paper documents: TCR beta cDNA libraries were made by 5'RACE template switching that added a universal primer site and unique molecular identifiers. TCR beta-chain repertoires were profiled in sorted CD3+CD56+NKG2C+, CD3+CD56+NKG2C- and CD3+CD56-NKG2C+ T-cell subsets from several donors. Among the eight sequenced donors, only one was HCMV-seronegative, while the other seven were HCMV-seropositive. To restrict sorting to alphabetaTCR-expressing T cells, an anti-gammadeltaTCR antibody was added in several experiments. In several donors, the dominant CD3+CD56+NKG2C+ clonotypes were among the top 10 CD8+ clonotypes and accounted for roughly 1.0-8% of CD8+ T cells. Those dominant clonotypes were again the most abundant among CD3+CD56-NKG2C+ cells in four donors, at 28.3-60.1%. Whether the expanded NKG2C-expressing T cell clones were specific for HCMV antigens remained unclear. The eight sequenced donors were randomly selected healthy volunteers, three men and five women. HCMV-specific IgG was detected in serum with a commercial ELISA kit to determine HCMV serostatus. Ficoll density gradient centrifugation was used to isolate peripheral blood mononuclear cells from blood. Magnetic immunoseparation with Miltenyi isolation kits was used to isolate CD4+ and CD8+ T cells from PBMC. Synthesis of cDNA was primed from the TCR beta constant segment and was followed by two consecutive PCR amplification steps. Libraries were sequenced as 2 x 150 bp reads on Illumina HiSeq 2000/2500, MiSeq or NextSeq. MIGEC was used to demultiplex reads and group the reads by UMI, and MiTCR was used to assemble and quantify clonotypes. Only TCR cDNA sequences supported by at least two reads were kept to exclude erroneous sequences. The tcR package was used for downstream repertoire analysis, and clonotypes were matched between fractions using CDR3 nucleotide sequence together with V segment. VDJmatch was used to annotate antigen specificity against VDJdb, with one amino acid substitution in CDR3 allowed.

The sequenced sample was CD8+ T cells sorted from PBMCs, obtained about 13 days after vaccination. The sequence derives from a man aged 45-65 years who received an inactivated influenza vaccine. Donor details come from another sample of the same person, matched by shared clones.

CDR3 reads: CASRPHRDSLLEKLFF. The DNA is as follows: TGTGCCAGCAGACCCCATAGGGACTCTCTCCTTGAAAAACTGTTTTTT. The rearranged chain carries TRBV28 and TRBJ1-4; the D segment could be TRBD1, given 5 matching bases. The CDR3 sequence holds 16 residues, the cysteine and phenylalanine included. The sequence is cut down to CDR3 DNA, 48 bases in frame from base 1. The trim is 6 bases for V and 7 bases for J, with a gap of 21 bases between the germline ends. Based on the germline V gene, the CDR1 and CDR2 sequences are MDHEN and SYDVKM.